This entry lists 19 T cell receptor beta chains sequenced from one sample in a study of cytomegalovirus exposure and HLA in healthy donors. PCR employed 60 Vbeta and 13 Jbeta primers. Assay used: immunoSEQ multiplex PCR; TCRdb lists only in-frame clones, some missing. The sample has 150,000 to 200,000 clones; around 81% are singletons. The specimen sequenced was PBMCs. These receptors came from a woman in her 40s in good health and CMV-seronegative.

The genes are TRBV5-8 and TRBJ1-2; D is unclear. V gave up 0 bases and J gave up 8 bases, with 11 bases separating them. Germline CDR1 and CDR2: SGHTS and YDEGEE. This CDR3 spans 13 amino acids. DNA of the CDR3: TGTGCCAGCAGCTTGGCCGGGGTCTACGGCTACACCTTC. Translating gives CASSLAGVYGYTF.

This CDR3 reads CATSREGQSSGANVLTF. CDR3 nucleotide sequence: TGTGCCACCAGCAGAGAGGGACAAAGCTCTGGGGCCAACGTCCTGACTTTC. The chain links TRBV15 to TRBJ2-6, with TRBD1 as a possible D gene (6 bases). In germline, CDR1 is LNHNV, CDR2 YYDKDF (reference sequence). The CDR3 contains 17 residues. Trimming stripped 0 bases from V and 0 bases from J, with 9 bases between.

The CDR3 protein is CASSVQVGEIYGYTF. DNA of the CDR3: TGCGCCAGCAGCGTTCAAGTCGGAGAGATCTATGGCTACACCTTC. V and J are TRBV4-1 and TRBJ1-2; D gene ambiguous. CDR1 and CDR2 from the germline V gene are MGHRA and YSYEKL. The CDR3 runs to 15 residues. Trimming removed 5 bases from V and 4 bases from J, with 17 bases in between.

The V call is TRBV12-5, the J call TRBJ2-1, with 7 bases aligning to TRBD1. This CDR3 contains 16 residues. Trimming cost V 2 bases and J 0 bases; bases outside gene matches: 4. Per the germline V gene, CDR1 is LGHNT and CDR2 is FRNRAP. CDR3 sequence reads: CASGLSRGSSYNEQFF. As DNA, the CDR3 is TGTGCTAGTGGTTTGTCCAGGGGGAGCTCCTACAATGAGCAGTTCTTC.

The V and J genes are TRBV9 and TRBJ2-3; D might be TRBD1 (5 bases). V gave up 0 bases and J gave up 3 bases, with 8 bases separating them. Looked up from germline, CDR1 is SGDLS and CDR2 is YYNGEE. This CDR3 comprises 14 residues. The CDR3 DNA reads TGTGCCAGCAGCGTAGGGGGCGAGACAGATACGCAGTATTTT. Translated: CASSVGGETDTQYF.

The V gene is TRBV6-1, the J gene TRBJ1-3; tentatively, D is TRBD1 (6 bases). This CDR3 has 17 amino acids. Trimming removed 2 bases from V and 1 base from J, with 15 bases in between. The germline gives CDR1 MNHNS, CDR2 SASEGT. CDR3 residues: CASSEMGGRWSGNTIYF. CDR3 bases: TGTGCCAGCAGTGAAATGGGGGGGCGTTGGTCTGGAAACACCATATATTTT.

This chain connects TRBV9 to TRBJ2-3, with 12 bases fitting TRBD2. Germline CDR1 and CDR2: SGDLS and YYNGEE. J lost 4 bases, V lost 3 bases, and 3 bases had no gene match. The CDR3 is made up of 15 amino acids. The CDR3 DNA reads TGTGCCAGCAGCGGACTAGCGGGAGTGTCAGATACGCAGTATTTT. Translating it yields CASSGLAGVSDTQYF.

The V call is TRBV27, the J call TRBJ1-2, with TRBD1 matching over 11 bases. Trimming cost V 5 bases and J 4 bases; bases outside gene matches: 6. CDR3 size: 15 residues. Germline V gene data show CDR1 as MNHEY and CDR2 as SMNVEV (reference sequence). CDR3 amino acids: CASSPGQGVIYGYTF. CDR3 DNA sequence: TGTGCCAGCAGTCCGGGACAGGGGGTCATCTATGGCTACACCTTC.

This clone was seen just once. The rearrangement joins TRBV7-8 to TRBJ1-1; D remains ambiguous. The CDR3 loop spans 13 amino acids. Trimming stripped 6 bases from V and 0 bases from J, with 8 bases between. CDR1 is SGHVS and CDR2 is FQNEAQ in the germline V gene. The CDR3 reads CASSYGVNTEAFF. The CDR3 DNA sequence: TGTGCCAGCAGTTACGGGGTGAACACTGAAGCTTTCTTT.

This chain joins TRBV9 and TRBJ2-2; D is ambiguous. The CDR3 runs 13 residues. Germline V gene lookup returns CDR1 SGDLS and CDR2 YYNGEE. The V gene lost 3 bases and the J gene lost 8 bases, with 11 bases spanning the gap. CDR3: CASSGKPVGELFF. For the CDR3, the DNA is TGTGCCAGCAGCGGAAAGCCTGTAGGGGAGCTGTTTTTT.

This rearrangement joins TRBV10-3 to TRBJ2-1, with a weak D call TRBD2 (5 bases). The CDR3 has 15 residues. Germline V gives CDR1 ENHRY, CDR2 SYGVKD. Between the trimmed V and J ends, which lost 2 bases and 6 bases, there was a span of 14 bases. CDR3 residues: CAISEHTTEGNEQFF. CDR3 nucleotides: TGTGCCATCAGTGAGCACACTACAGAGGGCAATGAGCAGTTCTTC.

V gene TRBV29-1 combines with J gene TRBJ1-1; D is undetermined. The CDR3 runs 12 residues. CDR1 and CDR2 (germline): SQVTM, ANQGSEA. Trimming took off 3 bases at V and 7 bases at J, with 12 bases between the two ends. The CDR3 coding sequence is TGCAGCGTTGAGTCAACGATCTATGAAGCTTTCTTT. Translation: CSVESTIYEAFF.

This clone occurred a few times. The chain uses TRBV13 and TRBJ2-3; TRBD2 agrees at 9 bases. The CDR3 consists of 19 residues. The germline V gene has CDR1 PRHDT and CDR2 FYEKMQ (reference sequence). Trimming removed 5 bases from V and 1 base from J; junction bases left unmatched: 16. The CDR3 DNA reads TGTGCCAGCAGCCTAACTAAGGGACTAGCATCGGAGGGCACAGATACGCAGTATTTT. Its translation: CASSLTKGLASEGTDTQYF. The full variable domain, in which reference TRBV13 and TRBJ2-3 provide the parts outside the CDR3, is AAGVIQSPRHLIKEKRETATLKCYPIPRHDTVYWYQQGPGQDPQFLISFYEKMQSDKGSIPDRFSAQQFSDYHSELNMSSLELGDSALYFCASSLTKGLASEGTDTQYFGPGTRLTVL.

The chain recombines TRBV4-2 with TRBJ2-5; tentatively, D is TRBD2 (6 bases). Germline V CDR1 and CDR2: LGHNA, YNFKEQ. Trimming pared 4 bases from V and 5 bases from J, leaving 23 bases between. This CDR3 comprises 17 residues. The CDR3 bases are TGTGCCAGCAGCCTTGGGGCGGGAAGTAAGAGGAACGAGACCCAGTACTTC. It specifies CASSLGAGSKRNETQYF.

The table lists this clone with many counts. The V and J genes are TRBV27 and TRBJ2-6; TRBD2 is a possible D gene (6 bases). This CDR3 spans 16 amino acids. V was shortened by 3 bases and J by 0 bases, with 9 bases between the two germline ends. CDR1 and CDR2 from the germline V gene are MNHEY and SMNVEV (reference sequence). This CDR3 reads CASSLGGYSGANVLTF. CDR3 sequence (DNA): TGTGCCAGCAGTTTGGGGGGATACTCTGGGGCCAACGTCCTGACTTTC.

This chain links TRBV11-3 with TRBJ2-7; 9 positions match TRBD1. The CDR3 is 14 residues long. V gave up 5 bases and J gave up 5 bases; unmatched junction bases: 7. The V gene's germline CDR1 is SGHNT and CDR2 YENEEA. Written as DNA, the CDR3 is TGTGCCAGCAGCCGCGGGACAGGGCGGGACGAGCAGTACTTC. This translates into CASSRGTGRDEQYF.

This clone was observed a handful of times. The rearrangement uses TRBV21-1 and TRBJ1-5; whether TRBD1, the table's D call, matches the DNA was not checked. TRBV21-1 is deemed a pseudogene. This CDR3 is built from 16 residues. Here the CDR3 DNA reads TGTGCCAGCAGCGTAAAAACAGGGGGTGACAATCAGCCCCAGCATTTT. Translating it yields CASSVKTGGDNQPQHF.

The chain links TRBV5-1 to TRBJ2-1; 7 nucleotides match TRBD2. The germline CDR1 and CDR2 sequences are SGHRS and YFSETQ. The CDR3 sequence is 15 residues long. V shed 7 bases, J shed 3 bases, and the junction held 10 bases outside the gene matches. CDR3 region: CASRLRESDYNEQFF. The DNA of the CDR3 is TGCGCCAGCCGATTGCGGGAGTCGGACTACAATGAGCAGTTCTTC.

This chain joins TRBV16 and TRBJ1-5, with D possibly TRBD1 on 5 matching bases. The CDR3 is made up of 14 amino acids. Germline V lookup: CDR1 KGHSY, CDR2 FQNENV. V dropped 0 bases and J dropped 5 bases, with 8 bases sitting between them. The CDR3 coding sequence is TGTGCCAGCAGCCAATCCTCAGGGTATCAGCCCCAGCATTTT. Its protein product is CASSQSSGYQPQHF. The full variable domain, its missing parts supplied by reference TRBV16 and TRBJ1-5, is GEEVAQTPKHLVRGEGQKAKLYCAPIKGHSYVFWYQQVLKNEFKFLISFQNENVFDETGMPKERFSAKCLPNSPCSLEIQATKLEDSAVYFCASSQSSGYQPQHFGDGTRLSIL.